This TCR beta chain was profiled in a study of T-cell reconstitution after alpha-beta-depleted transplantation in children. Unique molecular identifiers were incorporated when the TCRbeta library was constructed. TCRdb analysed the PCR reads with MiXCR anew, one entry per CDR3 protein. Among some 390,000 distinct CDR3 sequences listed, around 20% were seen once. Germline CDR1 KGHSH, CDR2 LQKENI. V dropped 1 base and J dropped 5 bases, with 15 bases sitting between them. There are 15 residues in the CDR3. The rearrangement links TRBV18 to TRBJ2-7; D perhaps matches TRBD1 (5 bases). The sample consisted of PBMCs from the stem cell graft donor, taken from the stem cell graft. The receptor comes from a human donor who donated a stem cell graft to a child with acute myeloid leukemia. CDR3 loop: CASSPRGRIMDEQYF. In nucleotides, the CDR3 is TGTGCCAGCTCACCACGGGGCAGGATCATGGACGAGCAGTACTTC.